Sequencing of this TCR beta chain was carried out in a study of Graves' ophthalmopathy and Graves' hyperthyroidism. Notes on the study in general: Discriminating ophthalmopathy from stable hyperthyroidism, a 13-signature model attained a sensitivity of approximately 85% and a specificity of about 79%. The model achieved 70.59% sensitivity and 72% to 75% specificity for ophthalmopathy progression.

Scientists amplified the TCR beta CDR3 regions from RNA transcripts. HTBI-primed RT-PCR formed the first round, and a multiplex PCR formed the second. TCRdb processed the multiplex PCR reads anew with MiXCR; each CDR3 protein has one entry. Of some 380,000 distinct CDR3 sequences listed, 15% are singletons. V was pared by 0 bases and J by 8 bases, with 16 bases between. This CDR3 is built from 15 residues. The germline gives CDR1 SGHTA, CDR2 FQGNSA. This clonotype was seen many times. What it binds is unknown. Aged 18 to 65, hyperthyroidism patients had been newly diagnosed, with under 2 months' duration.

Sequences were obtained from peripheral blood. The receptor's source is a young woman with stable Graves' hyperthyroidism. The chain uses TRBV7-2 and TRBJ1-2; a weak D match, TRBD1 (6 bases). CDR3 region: CASSLAGGTQFGYTF. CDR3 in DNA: TGTGCCAGCAGCTTAGCAGGGGGGACGCAATTCGGCTACACCTTC.